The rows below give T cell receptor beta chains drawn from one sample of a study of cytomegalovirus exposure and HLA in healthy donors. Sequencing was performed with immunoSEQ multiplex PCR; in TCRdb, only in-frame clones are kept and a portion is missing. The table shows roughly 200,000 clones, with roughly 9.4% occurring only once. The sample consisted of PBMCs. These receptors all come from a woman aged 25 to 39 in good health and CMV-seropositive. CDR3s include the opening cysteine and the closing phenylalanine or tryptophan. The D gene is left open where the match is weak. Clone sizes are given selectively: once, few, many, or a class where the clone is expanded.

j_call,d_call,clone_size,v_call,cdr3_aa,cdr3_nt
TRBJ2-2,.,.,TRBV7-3,CASSLTRENTGELFF,TGTGCCAGCAGCTTAACCAGGGAAAACACCGGGGAGCTGTTTTTT
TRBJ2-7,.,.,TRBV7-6,CASSLGPRGSYEQYF,TGTGCCAGCAGCTTAGGACCCCGGGGGTCCTACGAGCAGTACTTC
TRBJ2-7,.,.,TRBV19,CAQGGEQYF,TGTGCTCAGGGGGGTGAGCAGTACTTC
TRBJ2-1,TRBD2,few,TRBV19,CASSIRGRVHEQFF,TGTGCCAGTAGTATTCGCGGGAGGGTCCATGAGCAGTTCTTC
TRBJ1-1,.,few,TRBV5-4,CASSLTVFGTEAFF,TGTGCCAGCAGCTTAACGGTATTTGGCACTGAAGCTTTCTTT
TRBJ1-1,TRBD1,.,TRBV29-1,CSVHVWGQGNTEAFF,TGCAGCGTCCACGTCTGGGGACAGGGGAACACTGAAGCTTTCTTT
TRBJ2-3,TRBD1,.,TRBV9,CASSGQQGLSTDTQYF,TGTGCCAGCAGCGGTCAACAGGGGTTGAGCACAGATACGCAGTATTTT
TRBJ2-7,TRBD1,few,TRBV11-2,CASSARDRGLGGSHYEQYF,TGTGCCAGCAGCGCACGGGACAGGGGGCTTGGCGGGAGCCACTACGAGCAGTACTTC
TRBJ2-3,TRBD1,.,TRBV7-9,CASSPPGQGSTDTQYF,TGTGCCAGCAGCCCCCCGGGACAGGGAAGCACAGATACGCAGTATTTT
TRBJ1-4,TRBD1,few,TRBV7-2,CASSPHRGFNEKLFF,TGTGCCAGCAGCCCCCACAGGGGTTTTAATGAAAAACTGTTTTTT
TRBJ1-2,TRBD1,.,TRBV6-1,CASRGQGVYGYTF,TGTGCCAGCAGGGGACAGGGGGTCTATGGCTACACCTTC
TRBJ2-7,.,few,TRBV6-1,CASSESVSYEQYF,TGTGCCAGCAGCGAAAGTGTCAGCTACGAGCAGTACTTC
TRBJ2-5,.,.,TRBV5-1,CASSFGQQETQYF,TGCGCCAGCAGCTTTGGGCAGCAAGAGACCCAGTACTTC
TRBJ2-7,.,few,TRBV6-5,CASNQRQSSYEQYF,TGTGCCAGCAATCAGAGACAGAGCTCCTACGAGCAGTACTTC
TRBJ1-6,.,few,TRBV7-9,CASSPSNSPLHF,TGTGCCAGCAGCCCGAGTAATTCACCCCTCCACTTT
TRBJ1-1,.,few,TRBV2,CASTDGQFYTEAFF,TGTGCCAGCACCGACGGACAGTTTTACACTGAAGCTTTCTTT
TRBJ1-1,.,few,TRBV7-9,CASSLRDTEAFF,TGTGCCAGCAGCTTAAGGGACACCGAAGCTTTCTTT
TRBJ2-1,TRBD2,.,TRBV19,CAARGLAPYNEQFF,TGTGCCGCAAGGGGACTAGCTCCCTACAATGAGCAGTTCTTC
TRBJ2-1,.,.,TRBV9,CASSLSGFYNEQFF,TGTGCCAGCAGCCTGTCGGGATTTTACAATGAGCAGTTCTTC
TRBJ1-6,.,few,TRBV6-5,CASSYSNRDLTLHF,TGTGCCAGCAGTTACAGTAACAGGGATCTCACCCTCCACTTT
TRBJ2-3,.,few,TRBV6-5,CASSLFTDTQYF,TGTGCCAGCAGCCTCTTCACAGATACGCAGTATTTT
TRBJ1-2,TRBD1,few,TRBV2,CASSLGQGNGYTF,TGTGCCAGCAGTCTGGGACAGGGGAATGGCTACACCTTC
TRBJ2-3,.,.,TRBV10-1,CASSESNGADTQYF,TGCGCCAGCAGTGAGTCGAACGGGGCAGATACGCAGTATTTT
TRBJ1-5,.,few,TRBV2,CASSGLQGRNQPQHF,TGTGCCAGCAGTGGATTACAGGGAAGAAATCAGCCCCAGCATTTT
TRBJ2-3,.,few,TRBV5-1,CASSLGLATVGDTQYF,TGCGCCAGCAGCTTGGGTCTAGCGACCGTGGGCGATACGCAGTATTTT
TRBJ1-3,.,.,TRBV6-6,CASSPGTGNTIYF,TGTGCCAGCAGTCCCGGTACCGGAAACACCATATATTTT
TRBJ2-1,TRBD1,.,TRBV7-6,CASSLWGTGVYNEQFF,TGTGCCAGCAGCTTATGGGGGACAGGGGTCTACAATGAGCAGTTCTTC
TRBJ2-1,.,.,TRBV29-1,CSAGLSRGYNEQFF,TGCAGCGCGGGTTTAAGCAGGGGCTACAATGAGCAGTTCTTC
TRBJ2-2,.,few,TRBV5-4,CVPSWGGRGTGELFF,TGTGTCCCTTCGTGGGGAGGAAGGGGCACCGGGGAGCTGTTTTTT
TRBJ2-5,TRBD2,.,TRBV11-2,CASSSLAGVRETQYF,TGTGCCAGCAGCTCCTTAGCGGGAGTTCGAGAGACCCAGTACTTC
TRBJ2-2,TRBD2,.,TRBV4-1,CASRASGTYTNTGELFF,TGCGCCAGCAGGGCTAGCGGGACCTATACGAACACCGGGGAGCTGTTTTTT
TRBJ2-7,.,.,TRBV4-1,CASSQEGGIGYEQYF,TGCGCCAGCAGCCAAGAAGGGGGAATCGGGTACGAGCAGTACTTC
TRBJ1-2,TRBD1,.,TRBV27,CASSDRAGSYGYTF,TGTGCCAGCAGCGACAGGGCCGGAAGCTATGGCTACACCTTC
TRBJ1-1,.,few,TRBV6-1,CASAGHMNTEAFF,TGTGCCAGCGCGGGGCATATGAACACTGAAGCTTTCTTT
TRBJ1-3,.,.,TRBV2,CASSANTIYF,TGTGCCAGCAGTGCGAACACCATATATTTT
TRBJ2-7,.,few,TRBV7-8,CASSLAHRDAQYF,TGTGCCAGCAGCTTAGCACACAGAGACGCGCAGTACTTC
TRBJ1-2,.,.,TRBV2,CASSEEGYYGYTF,TGTGCCAGCAGTGAGGAGGGTTACTATGGCTACACCTTC
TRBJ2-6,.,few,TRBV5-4,CASSQGLSGANVLTF,TGTGCCAGCAGCCAGGGTCTCTCTGGGGCCAACGTCCTGACTTTC
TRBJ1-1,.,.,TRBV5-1,CASSSADPDTEAFF,TGCGCCAGCAGCTCCGCGGATCCGGACACTGAAGCTTTCTTT
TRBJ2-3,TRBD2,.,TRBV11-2,CASSYILAGDTDTQYF,TGTGCCAGCAGCTACATACTAGCGGGAGATACAGATACGCAGTATTTT
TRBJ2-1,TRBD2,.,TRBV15,CATSRVGVGRADEQFF,TGTGCCACCAGCAGAGTCGGAGTGGGGAGGGCGGATGAGCAGTTCTTC
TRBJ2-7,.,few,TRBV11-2,CASSLTGSDEQYF,TGTGCCAGCAGCTTAACAGGGAGCGACGAGCAGTACTTC
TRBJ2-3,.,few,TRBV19,CASSLRLRADTQYF,TGTGCCAGTAGTCTGCGCCTGCGGGCAGATACGCAGTATTTT
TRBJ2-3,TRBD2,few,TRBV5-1,CASTLAGGPSDTQYF,TGCGCCAGCACACTAGCGGGAGGGCCCTCGGATACGCAGTATTTT
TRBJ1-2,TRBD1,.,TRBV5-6,CASSPQGALIYGYTF,TGTGCCAGCAGCCCACAGGGGGCTTTGATTTATGGCTACACCTTC
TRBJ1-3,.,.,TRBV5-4,CASSLGGLPPSGNTIYF,TGTGCCAGCAGCTTGGGAGGTCTCCCCCCCTCTGGAAACACCATATATTTT
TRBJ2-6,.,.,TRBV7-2,CASSLFTLRGSSGANVLTF,TGTGCCAGCAGCTTATTTACCCTACGGGGGAGCTCTGGGGCCAACGTCCTGACTTTC
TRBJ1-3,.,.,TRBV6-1,CASSEGHSSGNTIYF,TGTGCCAGCAGCGAGGGACACTCCTCTGGAAACACCATATATTTT